The 25 T cell receptor beta chains presented below share a single source sample, sequenced in a study of OX40 agonist ivuxolimab in advanced cancers. TCRdb's copy holds only in-frame clones and misses some; the assay was immunoSEQ multiplex PCR. The sample lists under 75,000 clones, 70% to 90% occurring once. The sequencing used CD4+ or CD8+ T cells sorted from blood, collected in a trial of the OX40 agonist ivuxolimab. Source of these receptors: an adult with an advanced solid tumor such as melanoma, head and neck, liver or kidney cancer.

The count of this clone is one. The chain recombines TRBV27 with TRBJ2-7; the D gene could be TRBD1 or TRBD2 (5 bases each). The CDR3 is 15 amino acids. The ends were cut back, 6 bases at V and 2 bases at J, with 17 bases in the middle. Germline CDR1 MNHEY, CDR2 SMNVEV (reference sequence). Here the CDR3 DNA reads TGTGCCAGCAGCTACCGGGACCCGCTAACCTACGAGCAGTACTTC. Translated: CASSYRDPLTYEQYF.

This clone was counted once. The CDR3 protein is CASSLTQPSSPREAFF. The DNA for the CDR3 is TGCGCCAGCAGCTTAACTCAGCCCTCGTCCCCCCGTGAAGCTTTCTTT. The rearrangement uses TRBV5-1 and TRBJ1-1, with D uncertain. The germline gives CDR1 SGHRS, CDR2 YFSETQ. The CDR3 has 16 amino acids. V lost 2 bases to trimming and J lost 7 bases, with 21 bases between them.

Details on this clone: Other nucleotide sequences from this sample produce the same CDR3. This rearrangement joins TRBV18 to TRBJ2-5; D not certain. V was clipped by 1 base and J by 3 bases, with 0 bases between them. The length of the CDR3 is 11 residues. Germline CDR1 reads KGHSH; CDR2 reads LQKENI. Here the CDR3 reads CASSPQETQYF. The CDR3 nucleotides read TGTGCCAGCTCACCACAAGAGACCCAGTACTTC.

The V and J genes are TRBV13 and TRBJ1-3; D uncertain. The V gene's germline CDR1 is PRHDT and CDR2 FYEKMQ (reference sequence). The CDR3 is 12 residues long. Trimming took off 5 bases at V and 4 bases at J, with 6 bases between the two ends. The CDR3 sequence: CASSQSGNTIYF. CDR3 DNA: TGTGCCAGCAGCCAAAGCGGAAACACCATATATTTT.

The chain links TRBV6-1 to TRBJ2-6, with D possibly being TRBD2 (6 bases). The germline V and J ends were trimmed by 2 bases and 0 bases, with 14 bases remaining between them. CDR3 size: 18 residues. Germline V gene data show CDR1 as MNHNS and CDR2 as SASEGT. This chain's CDR3 is CASSERRAGFSGANVLTF. The CDR3 DNA reads TGTGCCAGCAGTGAACGGAGGGCAGGCTTCTCTGGGGCCAACGTCCTGACTTTC.

This sequence joins TRBV18 and TRBJ2-1, with 7 nucleotides matching TRBD2. V lost 5 bases and J lost 7; bases outside the gene matches: 11. The CDR3 extends over 15 amino acids. Germline V gene lookup returns CDR1 KGHSH and CDR2 LQKENI. CDR3 region: CASSERAGVSNEQFF. In DNA form, the CDR3 reads TGTGCCAGCTCAGAAAGGGCGGGAGTCTCAAATGAGCAGTTCTTC.

The rearrangement uses TRBV9 and TRBJ2-3, with TRBD2 as a possible D gene (6 bases). The CDR3 consists of 17 residues. Trimming removed 3 bases from V and 5 bases from J, with 22 bases in between. Germline V gives CDR1 SGDLS, CDR2 YYNGEE. CDR3 residues: CASSDSRGTLLKDTQYF. The CDR3 DNA follows: TGTGCCAGCAGCGACAGCCGGGGGACTCTTTTAAAAGATACGCAGTATTTT. The entire variable domain, with the rest obtained from reference TRBV9 and TRBJ2-3, is as follows: DSGVTQTPKHLITATGQRVTLRCSPRSGDLSVYWYQQSLDQGLQFLIQYYNGEERAKGNILERFSAQQFPDLHSELNLSSLELGDSALYFCASSDSRGTLLKDTQYFGPGTRLTVL.

The J gene is TRBJ1-1, the V gene TRBV29-1; D possibly corresponds to TRBD1 (6 bases). V lost 6 bases and J lost 4, with 15 bases in between. The germline V gene has CDR1 SQVTM and CDR2 ANQGSEA. This CDR3 has 13 amino acids. CDR3 region: CSVGGQASTEAFF. Written as DNA, the CDR3 is TGCAGCGTGGGGGGGCAGGCGAGCACTGAAGCTTTCTTT.

The chain links TRBV18 to TRBJ1-2; D is uncertain. CDR1 and CDR2 (germline): KGHSH, LQKENI. V lost 0 bases to trimming and J lost 4 bases, with 15 bases between them. This CDR3 region has 16 residues. CDR3 region: CASSPPGNRDVYGYTF. DNA of the CDR3: TGTGCCAGCTCACCACCGGGCAACAGAGATGTCTATGGCTACACCTTC.

V gene TRBV7-9 combines with J gene TRBJ2-2; perhaps TRBD1 as D (6 bases). Germline V lookup: CDR1 SEHNR, CDR2 FQNEAQ (reference sequence). The CDR3 contains 16 residues. V lost 2 bases to trimming and J lost 7 bases, with 17 bases between them. CDR3 in DNA: TGTGCCAGCAGCTTATCAGGGGCTGGTAGGATCGGGGAGCTGTTTTTT. As protein: CASSLSGAGRIGELFF.

This chain connects TRBV19 to TRBJ1-1; a possible D gene is TRBD1 (5 bases). Trimming cost V 1 base and J 0 bases, with 12 bases left between them. This CDR3 contains 16 residues. Germline V gene sequence: CDR1 LNHDA, CDR2 SQIVND (reference sequence). The CDR3 region has the DNA TGTGCCAGTAGTATAGGGGCAGGGCGGATGAACACTGAAGCTTTCTTT. It codes for CASSIGAGRMNTEAFF.

This sequence joins TRBV28 and TRBJ2-7, with TRBD2 matching over 9 bases. Germline V CDR1 and CDR2: MDHEN, SYDVKM. The CDR3 loop spans 16 amino acids. V gave up 5 bases and J gave up 2 bases; unmatched junction bases: 10. CDR3 coding DNA: TGTGCCAGCAGTCCCATTAGCGGGGGACTTCCCTACGAGCAGTACTTC. It translates to CASSPISGGLPYEQYF.

The genes are TRBV5-1 and TRBJ2-7, with 8 positions matching TRBD1. Losses at the gene ends were 4 bases for V and 5 bases for J; bases not matched to a gene: 8. Germline values: CDR1 SGHRS, CDR2 YFSETQ. The CDR3 is made up of 14 amino acids. This CDR3 reads CASSPTTGEDEQYF. In DNA, the CDR3 is TGCGCCAGCAGCCCTACGACAGGGGAAGACGAGCAGTACTTC.

This chain joins TRBV19 and TRBJ2-1; D is possibly TRBD1 (5 bases). The CDR3 covers 15 residues. Trimming shortened V by 2 bases and J by 0 bases, and 8 bases separated the two germline ends. Germline CDR1 LNHDA, CDR2 SQIVND (reference sequence). Written as DNA, the CDR3 is TGTGCCAGTAGTATACAGGACAACTCCTACAATGAGCAGTTCTTC. It specifies CASSIQDNSYNEQFF.

J is TRBJ2-3 and V is TRBV19, with D maybe TRBD2 (6 bases). The germline V gene has CDR1 LNHDA and CDR2 SQIVND (reference sequence). This CDR3 contains 14 residues. Trimming removed 5 bases at V and 0 bases at J, with 9 bases between. CDR3 protein: CASSLGGSTDTQYF. The CDR3 coding sequence is TGTGCCAGTAGTTTGGGGGGAAGCACAGATACGCAGTATTTT.

This clone was recorded only once. V and J are TRBV7-2 and TRBJ1-3, with a tentative D call TRBD1 (5 bases). CDR3 length: 17 residues. CDR1 is SGHTA and CDR2 is FQGNSA in the germline V gene. Trimming pared 1 base from V and 0 bases from J, leaving 13 bases between. The CDR3, as DNA: TGTGCCAGCAGCTTAGGGGCGACAGCCCCCTCTGGAAACACCATATATTTT. This translates into CASSLGATAPSGNTIYF.

The rearrangement links TRBV5-4 to TRBJ1-2, with 8 bases aligning to TRBD1. Per germline, CDR1 SGHNT and CDR2 YYREEE (reference sequence). V shed 4 bases, J shed 0 bases, and the junction held 5 bases outside the gene matches. The CDR3 extends over 15 amino acids. CDR3 sequence (DNA): TGTGCCAGCAGCAGGGACAGGCGGTCTAACTATGGCTACACCTTC. Its translation: CASSRDRRSNYGYTF.

V is TRBV6-1 and J is TRBJ2-7; D may be TRBD2 (6 bases). Germline V gene lookup returns CDR1 MNHNS and CDR2 SASEGT. The CDR3 spans 12 residues. V was trimmed by 6 bases and J by 3 bases, leaving 9 bases between them. The CDR3, as DNA: TGTGCCAGCAGGACTAGTGGCTACGAGCAGTACTTC. Residues: CASRTSGYEQYF.

This clone appeared a few times. The V gene is TRBV14, the J gene TRBJ1-1; D gene unclear. The CDR3 loop spans 13 amino acids. CDR1 and CDR2 from the germline V gene are SGHDN and FVKESK. V was cut by 4 bases and J by 0 bases, with 6 bases left in between. CDR3 residues: CASSPSLNTEAFF. DNA for the CDR3: TGTGCCAGCAGCCCGAGCTTGAACACTGAAGCTTTCTTT.

The gene calls are TRBV7-9 and TRBJ1-2; 8 bases line up with TRBD1. The CDR3 is 13 residues long. The germline V gene encodes CDR1 SEHNR and CDR2 FQNEAQ (reference sequence). V was clipped by 2 bases and J by 8 bases; unmatched bases: 4. The CDR3 nucleotides read TGTGCCAGCAGCTTACAGGGGGCTGAGGGCTACACCTTC. Protein sequence: CASSLQGAEGYTF.

This clone has a single count. The rearrangement joins TRBV4-3 to TRBJ1-3; no reliable D call. This CDR3 has 15 residues. Deletions cut 0 bases from V and 2 bases from J, with 8 bases between. Germline values: CDR1 LGHNA, CDR2 YSLEER. The CDR3: CASSQEGGPGNTIYF. The CDR3 nucleotides are TGCGCCAGCAGCCAAGAGGGCGGTCCTGGAAACACCATATATTTT.

V is TRBV5-1 and J is TRBJ2-3, with a possible D match to TRBD1 (6 bases). V was trimmed by 3 bases and J by 2 bases, leaving 7 bases between them. Germline V gene sequence: CDR1 SGHRS, CDR2 YFSETQ. This CDR3 spans 13 amino acids. CDR3 sequence (DNA): TGCGCCAGCAGCTGGGACAACACAGATACGCAGTATTTT. This codes for CASSWDNTDTQYF.

This chain links TRBV7-9 with TRBJ1-1, with unresolved D. CDR1 is SEHNR and CDR2 is FQNEAQ in the germline V gene (reference sequence). V lost 5 bases, J lost 4 bases, and 17 bases lay in between. The CDR3 totals 15 residues. CDR3 nucleotide sequence: TGTGCCAGCAGCCTGTTGCGGGCGTCCAGCACTGAAGCTTTCTTT. This sequence encodes CASSLLRASSTEAFF.

The rearrangement joins TRBV5-4 to TRBJ2-7, with 12 nucleotides matching TRBD2. CDR3 length equals 16 residues. CDR1 and CDR2 (germline): SGHNT, YYREEE (reference sequence). V lost 4 bases and J lost 3; bases outside the gene matches: 8. The CDR3 DNA follows: TGTGCCAGCAGCCATGATGTGGGACTAGCGGGCTACGAGCAGTACTTC. Translating gives CASSHDVGLAGYEQYF.

The chain combines TRBV7-2 with TRBJ2-3; 12 bases agree with TRBD2. The V segment lost 4 bases and the J segment 4 bases; nucleotides outside the gene matches: 6. Germline lookup yields CDR1 SGHTA and CDR2 FQGNSA. The CDR3 is 16 residues long. The CDR3 here is CASSSGLAGNADTQYF. CDR3 bases: TGTGCCAGCAGCTCAGGACTAGCGGGGAATGCAGATACGCAGTATTTT.